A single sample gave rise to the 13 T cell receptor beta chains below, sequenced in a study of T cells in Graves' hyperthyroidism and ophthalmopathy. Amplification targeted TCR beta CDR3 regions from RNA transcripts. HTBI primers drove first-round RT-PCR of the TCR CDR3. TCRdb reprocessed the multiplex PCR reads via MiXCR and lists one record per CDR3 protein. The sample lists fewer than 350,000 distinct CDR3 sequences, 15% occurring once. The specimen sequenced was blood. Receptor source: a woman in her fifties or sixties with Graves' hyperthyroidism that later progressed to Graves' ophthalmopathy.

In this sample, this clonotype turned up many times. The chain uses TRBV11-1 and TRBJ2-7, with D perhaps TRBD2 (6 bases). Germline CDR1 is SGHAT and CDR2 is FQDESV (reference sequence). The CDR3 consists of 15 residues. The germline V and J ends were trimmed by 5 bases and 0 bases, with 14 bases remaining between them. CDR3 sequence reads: CASSPGLPSSYEQYF. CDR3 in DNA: TGTGCCAGCAGCCCGGGACTTCCTAGCTCCTACGAGCAGTACTTC.

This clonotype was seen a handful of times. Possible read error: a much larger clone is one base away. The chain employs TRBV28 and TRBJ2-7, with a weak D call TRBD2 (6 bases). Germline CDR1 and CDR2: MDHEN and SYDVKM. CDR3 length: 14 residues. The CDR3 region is CASSFGGRTYVQYF. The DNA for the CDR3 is TGTGCCAGCAGTTTCGGGGGTCGTACCTACGTGCAGTACTTC.

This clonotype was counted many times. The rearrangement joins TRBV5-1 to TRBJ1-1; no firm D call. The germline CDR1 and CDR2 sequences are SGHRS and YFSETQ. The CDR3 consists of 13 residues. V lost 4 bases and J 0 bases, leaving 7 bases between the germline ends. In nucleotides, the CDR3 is TGCGCCAGCAGCGCCAATCTGAACACTGAAGCTTTCTTT. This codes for CASSANLNTEAFF.

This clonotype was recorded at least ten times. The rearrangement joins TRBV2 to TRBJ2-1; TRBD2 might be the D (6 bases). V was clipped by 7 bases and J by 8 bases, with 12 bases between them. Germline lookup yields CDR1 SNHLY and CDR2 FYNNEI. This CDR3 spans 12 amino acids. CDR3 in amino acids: CASIETRDEQFF. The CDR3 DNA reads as TGTGCCAGCATAGAGACTAGGGATGAGCAGTTCTTC.

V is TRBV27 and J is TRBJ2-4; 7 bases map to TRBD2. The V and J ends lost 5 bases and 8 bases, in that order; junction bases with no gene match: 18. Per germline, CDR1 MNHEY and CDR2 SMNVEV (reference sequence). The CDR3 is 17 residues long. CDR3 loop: CASSPRLTSSTWDIQYF. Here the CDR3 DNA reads TGTGCCAGCAGTCCCAGACTGACTAGCTCCACCTGGGACATTCAGTACTTC.

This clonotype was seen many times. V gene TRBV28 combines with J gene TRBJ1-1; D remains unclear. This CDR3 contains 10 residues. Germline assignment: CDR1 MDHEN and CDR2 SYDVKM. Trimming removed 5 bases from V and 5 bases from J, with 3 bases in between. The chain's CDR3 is CASSETEAFF. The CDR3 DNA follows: TGTGCCAGCAGTGAGACTGAAGCTTTCTTT.

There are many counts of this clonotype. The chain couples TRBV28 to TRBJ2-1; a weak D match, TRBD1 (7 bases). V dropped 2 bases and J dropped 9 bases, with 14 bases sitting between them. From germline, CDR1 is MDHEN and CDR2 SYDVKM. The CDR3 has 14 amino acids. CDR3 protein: CASSLRGTEGEQFF. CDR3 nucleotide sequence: TGTGCCAGCAGTTTACGCGGGACAGAAGGTGAGCAGTTCTTC.

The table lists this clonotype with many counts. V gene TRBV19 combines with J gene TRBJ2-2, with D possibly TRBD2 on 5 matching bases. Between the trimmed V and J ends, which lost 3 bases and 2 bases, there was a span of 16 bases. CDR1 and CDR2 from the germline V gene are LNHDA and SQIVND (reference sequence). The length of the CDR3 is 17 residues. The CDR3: CASSIWGLAANTGELFF. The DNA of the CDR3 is TGTGCCAGTAGTATCTGGGGTCTAGCTGCTAACACCGGGGAGCTGTTTTTT.

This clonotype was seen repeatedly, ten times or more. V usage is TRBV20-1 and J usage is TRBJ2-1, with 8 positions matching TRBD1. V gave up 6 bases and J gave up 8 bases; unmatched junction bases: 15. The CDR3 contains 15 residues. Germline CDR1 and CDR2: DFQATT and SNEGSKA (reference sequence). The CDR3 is CSAPPADRDEDEQFF. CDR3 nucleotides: TGCAGTGCCCCACCGGCGGACAGGGATGAGGATGAGCAGTTCTTC.

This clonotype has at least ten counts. CDR3 coding DNA: TGCAGTGCTGGGACAGTTCTTAACACTGAAGCTTTCTTT. Residues: CSAGTVLNTEAFF. The gene calls are TRBV20-1 and TRBJ1-1, with 7 bases fitting TRBD1. This CDR3 has 13 residues. With 5 bases clipped from V and 2 bases from J, the junction kept 5 bases outside the gene matches. The germline V gene has CDR1 DFQATT and CDR2 SNEGSKA (reference sequence).

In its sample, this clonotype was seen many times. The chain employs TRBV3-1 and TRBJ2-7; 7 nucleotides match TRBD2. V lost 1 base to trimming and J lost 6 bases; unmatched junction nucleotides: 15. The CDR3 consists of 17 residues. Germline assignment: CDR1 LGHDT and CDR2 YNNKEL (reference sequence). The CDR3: CASSQGATQRGRLEQYF. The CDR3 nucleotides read TGTGCCAGCAGCCAAGGGGCCACTCAGCGGGGACGGCTCGAGCAGTACTTC.

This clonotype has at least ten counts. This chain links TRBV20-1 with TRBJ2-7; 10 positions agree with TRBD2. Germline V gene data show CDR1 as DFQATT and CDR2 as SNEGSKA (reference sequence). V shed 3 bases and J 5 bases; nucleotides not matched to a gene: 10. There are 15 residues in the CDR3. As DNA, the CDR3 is TGCAGTGCTAGCCCACCTAGCGGGAGCGCCCACGAGCAGTACTTC. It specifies CSASPPSGSAHEQYF.

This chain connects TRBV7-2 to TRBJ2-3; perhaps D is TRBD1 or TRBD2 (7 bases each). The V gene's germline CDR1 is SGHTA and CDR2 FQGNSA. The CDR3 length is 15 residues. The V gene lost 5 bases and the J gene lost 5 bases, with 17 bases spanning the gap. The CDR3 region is CASSRQTGRGDTQYF. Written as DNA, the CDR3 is TGTGCCAGCAGCCGACAGACAGGGAGGGGAGATACGCAGTATTTT.